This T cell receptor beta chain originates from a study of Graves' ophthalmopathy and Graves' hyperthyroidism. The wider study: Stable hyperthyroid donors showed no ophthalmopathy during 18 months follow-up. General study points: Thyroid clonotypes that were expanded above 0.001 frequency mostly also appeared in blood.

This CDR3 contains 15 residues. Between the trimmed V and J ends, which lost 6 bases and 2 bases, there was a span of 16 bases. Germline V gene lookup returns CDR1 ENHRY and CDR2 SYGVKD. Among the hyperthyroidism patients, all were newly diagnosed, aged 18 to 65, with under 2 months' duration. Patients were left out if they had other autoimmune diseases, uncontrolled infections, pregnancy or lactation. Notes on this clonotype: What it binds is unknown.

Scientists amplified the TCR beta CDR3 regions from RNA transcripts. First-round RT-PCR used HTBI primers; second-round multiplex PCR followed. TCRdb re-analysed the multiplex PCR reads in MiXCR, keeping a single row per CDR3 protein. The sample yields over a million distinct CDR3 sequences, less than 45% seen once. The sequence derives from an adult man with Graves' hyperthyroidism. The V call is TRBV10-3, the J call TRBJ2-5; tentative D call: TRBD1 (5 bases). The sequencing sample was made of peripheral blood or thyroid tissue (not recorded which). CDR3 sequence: CAISREMTHQETQYF. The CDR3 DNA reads TGTGCCATCAGCAGGGAAATGACACATCAAGAGACCCAGTACTTC.